These T cell receptor beta chains were read from a single sample in a study of blood T cell repertoires in COVID-19. Method: immunoSEQ multiplex PCR; TCRdb's copy keeps in-frame clones and lacks some. The sample has 200,000 to 300,000 clones, roughly 91% seen once. The material sequenced was PBMCs or T cells enriched from blood (not recorded which). Receptors were obtained from a woman between 25 and 40 years old with acute COVID-19. Each CDR3 is given with its conserved first and last residue. Fields, in order: clone size, V gene, D gene, J gene, CDR3 protein, CDR3 DNA. The D gene is left open where the match is weak. Clone size is not always given. Where it is, it says once, few, many or a class for expanded clones.

clone size: .
V gene: TRBV19
D gene: .
J gene: TRBJ1-2
CDR3 protein: CASTPGQYYGYTF
CDR3 DNA: TGTGCCAGTACTCCCGGACAGTACTATGGCTACACCTTC

clone size: once
V gene: TRBV5-1
D gene: .
J gene: TRBJ2-1
CDR3 protein: CASSLEGGAYNEQFF
CDR3 DNA: TGCGCCAGCAGCTTGGAAGGGGGGGCCTACAATGAGCAGTTCTTC

clone size: once
V gene: TRBV5-6
D gene: TRBD1
J gene: TRBJ1-2
CDR3 protein: CASSNRDRGDYGYTF
CDR3 DNA: TGTGCCAGCAGCAACCGGGACAGGGGTGACTATGGCTACACCTTC

clone size: .
V gene: TRBV9
D gene: .
J gene: TRBJ2-1
CDR3 protein: CASSVDRSAGALSSYNEQFF
CDR3 DNA: TGTGCCAGCAGCGTAGATAGAAGCGCGGGGGCCCTCAGCTCCTACAATGAGCAGTTCTTC

clone size: .
V gene: TRBV4-3
D gene: .
J gene: TRBJ1-6
CDR3 protein: CASSQDSGNSPLHF
CDR3 DNA: TGCGCCAGCAGCCAAGATTCGGGGAATTCACCCCTCCACTTT

clone size: once
V gene: TRBV10-1
D gene: .
J gene: TRBJ1-3
CDR3 protein: CASSESISGNTIYF
CDR3 DNA: TGCGCCAGCAGTGAGTCTATCTCTGGAAACACCATATATTTT

clone size: .
V gene: TRBV19
D gene: .
J gene: TRBJ2-6
CDR3 protein: CASGSGANVLTF
CDR3 DNA: TGTGCTAGCGGTTCTGGGGCCAACGTCCTGACTTTC

clone size: .
V gene: TRBV3-1/TRBV3-2
D gene: .
J gene: TRBJ1-1
CDR3 protein: CASSPRANTEAFF
CDR3 DNA: TGTGCCAGCAGCCCCAGGGCTAACACTGAAGCTTTCTTT

clone size: .
V gene: TRBV4-3
D gene: .
J gene: TRBJ2-2
CDR3 protein: CASSLTQEDPNTGELFF
CDR3 DNA: TGCGCCAGCAGCCTTACACAGGAAGACCCGAACACCGGGGAGCTGTTTTTT

clone size: .
V gene: TRBV3-1/TRBV3-2
D gene: .
J gene: TRBJ2-3
CDR3 protein: CASRGVDTQYF
CDR3 DNA: TGTGCCAGTCGAGGAGTGGATACGCAGTATTTT

clone size: .
V gene: TRBV6-2/TRBV6-3
D gene: .
J gene: TRBJ2-7
CDR3 protein: CASSLPRDYEQYF
CDR3 DNA: TGTGCCAGCAGTCTACCCCGGGACTACGAGCAGTACTTC

clone size: .
V gene: TRBV4-1
D gene: TRBD1
J gene: TRBJ1-4
CDR3 protein: CASSQDPGQGYGKLFF
CDR3 DNA: TGCGCCAGCAGCCAAGATCCAGGACAGGGGTATGGAAAACTGTTTTTT

clone size: .
V gene: TRBV6-2/TRBV6-3
D gene: .
J gene: TRBJ1-2
CDR3 protein: CASSSLEVLLSFTNYGYTF
CDR3 DNA: TGTGCCAGCAGTTCCCTCGAGGTCCTTTTATCCTTTACCAACTATGGCTACACCTTC

clone size: .
V gene: TRBV28
D gene: .
J gene: TRBJ1-2
CDR3 protein: CASRGTGRDGYTF
CDR3 DNA: TGTGCCAGCAGGGGAACAGGGAGGGATGGCTACACCTTC

clone size: .
V gene: TRBV7-2
D gene: TRBD1
J gene: TRBJ1-2
CDR3 protein: CASSRAGQAYNYGYTF
CDR3 DNA: TGTGCCAGCAGCCGGGCCGGACAGGCGTATAACTATGGCTACACCTTC

clone size: .
V gene: TRBV4-2
D gene: TRBD1
J gene: TRBJ2-2
CDR3 protein: CASSQAGTGVTGELFF
CDR3 DNA: TGTGCCAGCAGCCAGGCCGGGACAGGGGTCACCGGGGAGCTGTTTTTT

clone size: .
V gene: TRBV7-9
D gene: TRBD1
J gene: TRBJ2-6
CDR3 protein: CASSHTGVGANVLTF
CDR3 DNA: TGTGCCAGCAGCCACACAGGGGTCGGGGCCAACGTCCTGACTTTC

clone size: many
V gene: TRBV4-1
D gene: TRBD1
J gene: TRBJ1-6
CDR3 protein: CASSHAPGTGDNSPLHF
CDR3 DNA: TGCGCCAGCAGCCATGCTCCCGGGACAGGGGATAATTCACCCCTCCACTTT

clone size: .
V gene: TRBV6-1
D gene: TRBD1
J gene: TRBJ1-5
CDR3 protein: CASYTGGSHQPQHF
CDR3 DNA: TGTGCCAGCTACACAGGGGGCTCGCATCAGCCCCAGCATTTT

clone size: .
V gene: TRBV5-6
D gene: .
J gene: TRBJ1-2
CDR3 protein: CASSKEANYGYTF
CDR3 DNA: TGTGCCAGCAGCAAGGAGGCTAACTATGGCTACACCTTC

clone size: .
V gene: TRBV6-5
D gene: .
J gene: TRBJ1-5
CDR3 protein: CASRLGGGGNQPQHF
CDR3 DNA: TGTGCCAGCAGGCTCGGGGGGGGTGGGAATCAGCCCCAGCATTTT

clone size: .
V gene: TRBV4-3
D gene: TRBD2
J gene: TRBJ2-2
CDR3 protein: CASSQGGGVQTGELFF
CDR3 DNA: TGCGCCAGCAGCCAAGGCGGGGGGGTGCAGACCGGGGAGCTGTTTTTT

clone size: .
V gene: TRBV19
D gene: .
J gene: TRBJ1-1
CDR3 protein: CASSPSLNTEAFF
CDR3 DNA: TGTGCCAGTAGTCCCTCCCTGAACACTGAAGCTTTCTTT

clone size: .
V gene: TRBV7-8
D gene: TRBD1
J gene: TRBJ1-2
CDR3 protein: CASSPRGTGTGEGYTF
CDR3 DNA: TGTGCCAGCAGCCCGCGCGGGACCGGGACAGGGGAGGGCTACACCTTC

clone size: .
V gene: TRBV28
D gene: .
J gene: TRBJ1-3
CDR3 protein: CASSFQGTGNTIYF
CDR3 DNA: TGTGCCAGCAGTTTTCAGGGGACTGGAAACACCATATATTTT

clone size: few
V gene: TRBV30
D gene: .
J gene: TRBJ1-2
CDR3 protein: CAWRRRYGYGYTF
CDR3 DNA: TGTGCCTGGAGAAGGAGGTACGGCTATGGCTACACCTTC

clone size: few
V gene: TRBV6-5
D gene: TRBD1
J gene: TRBJ1-1
CDR3 protein: CASSRQGDTEAFF
CDR3 DNA: TGTGCCAGCAGTAGACAGGGGGACACTGAAGCTTTCTTT

clone size: .
V gene: TRBV30
D gene: TRBD1
J gene: TRBJ1-2
CDR3 protein: CAWSDPDRGFSSGYTF
CDR3 DNA: TGTGCCTGGAGTGACCCGGACAGGGGTTTTAGTTCTGGCTACACCTTC

clone size: once
V gene: TRBV30
D gene: TRBD1
J gene: TRBJ2-7
CDR3 protein: CAWSKDRGVEQYF
CDR3 DNA: TGTGCCTGGAGTAAGGACAGGGGGGTCGAGCAGTACTTC

clone size: few
V gene: TRBV7-2
D gene: TRBD1
J gene: TRBJ2-7
CDR3 protein: CASSPRDSSYEQYF
CDR3 DNA: TGTGCCAGCAGCCCCCGGGACAGTTCCTACGAGCAGTACTTC

clone size: .
V gene: TRBV12-3/TRBV12-4
D gene: .
J gene: TRBJ1-3
CDR3 protein: CASSLNTIYF
CDR3 DNA: TGTGCCAGCTCTCTTAACACCATATATTTT

clone size: .
V gene: TRBV15
D gene: TRBD2
J gene: TRBJ2-1
CDR3 protein: CATSSPAGEEQFF
CDR3 DNA: TGTGCCACCAGCAGTCCGGCGGGGGAGGAGCAGTTCTTC

clone size: few
V gene: TRBV7-9
D gene: .
J gene: TRBJ2-7
CDR3 protein: CASRQLQGAREYF
CDR3 DNA: TGTGCCAGCAGACAACTACAGGGAGCCCGGGAGTACTTC

clone size: .
V gene: TRBV7-2
D gene: TRBD2
J gene: TRBJ2-4
CDR3 protein: CASSPSGGAKNIQYF
CDR3 DNA: TGTGCCAGCAGTCCTAGCGGGGGGGCCAAAAACATTCAGTACTTC

clone size: medium-sized
V gene: TRBV6-5
D gene: TRBD1
J gene: TRBJ2-2
CDR3 protein: CAISGQAPNTGELFF
CDR3 DNA: TGTGCCATCTCGGGACAGGCCCCGAACACCGGGGAGCTGTTTTTT

clone size: .
V gene: TRBV29-1
D gene: .
J gene: TRBJ1-4
CDR3 protein: CSVDFGGGEKLFF
CDR3 DNA: TGCAGCGTTGACTTTGGGGGCGGTGAAAAACTGTTTTTT

clone size: .
V gene: TRBV6-5
D gene: .
J gene: TRBJ1-5
CDR3 protein: CASSTREGSNQPQHF
CDR3 DNA: TGTGCCAGCAGTACCAGGGAAGGAAGCAATCAGCCCCAGCATTTT

clone size: .
V gene: TRBV21-1
D gene: .
J gene: TRBJ2-3
CDR3 protein: CASSKAGLTRTVDYNTDTQYF
CDR3 DNA: TGTGCCAGCAGCAAAGCGGGTTTGACTAGGACTGTCGACTATAACACAGATACGCAGTATTTT

clone size: .
V gene: TRBV19
D gene: .
J gene: TRBJ2-7
CDR3 protein: CASSIALHFSYEQYF
CDR3 DNA: TGTGCCAGTAGTATAGCCCTCCACTTCTCCTACGAGCAGTACTTC

clone size: .
V gene: TRBV13
D gene: TRBD1
J gene: TRBJ1-2
CDR3 protein: CASSLGQGAYGYTF
CDR3 DNA: TGTGCCAGCAGCTTAGGGCAGGGGGCCTATGGCTACACCTTC

clone size: .
V gene: TRBV27
D gene: .
J gene: TRBJ1-5
CDR3 protein: CASRPQGRDQPQHF
CDR3 DNA: TGTGCCAGTCGGCCCCAAGGCCGGGATCAGCCCCAGCATTTT

clone size: .
V gene: TRBV19
D gene: .
J gene: TRBJ1-2
CDR3 protein: CASSGEEFLYTF
CDR3 DNA: TGTGCCAGTAGTGGTGAGGAGTTCCTCTACACCTTC

clone size: .
V gene: TRBV7-2
D gene: .
J gene: TRBJ2-1
CDR3 protein: CASSTLGSYNEQFF
CDR3 DNA: TGTGCCAGCAGCACCCTAGGCTCCTACAATGAGCAGTTCTTC

clone size: .
V gene: TRBV5-1
D gene: .
J gene: TRBJ1-1
CDR3 protein: CASSLAGGNTEAFF
CDR3 DNA: TGCGCCAGCAGCTTGGCCGGCGGGAACACTGAAGCTTTCTTT

clone size: once
V gene: TRBV3-1/TRBV3-2
D gene: TRBD1
J gene: TRBJ2-7
CDR3 protein: CASSQGTGSSAYEQYF
CDR3 DNA: TGTGCCAGCAGCCAAGGGACAGGGTCCTCAGCCTACGAGCAGTACTTC

clone size: .
V gene: TRBV6-5
D gene: TRBD1
J gene: TRBJ1-5
CDR3 protein: CASSQDRDDQPQHF
CDR3 DNA: TGTGCCAGCAGCCAGGACAGGGACGATCAGCCCCAGCATTTT

clone size: .
V gene: TRBV5-1
D gene: TRBD2
J gene: TRBJ2-3
CDR3 protein: CASLSGESATDTQYF
CDR3 DNA: TGCGCCAGCCTAAGCGGGGAGTCCGCCACAGATACGCAGTATTTT

clone size: .
V gene: TRBV7-2
D gene: .
J gene: TRBJ2-7
CDR3 protein: CASSYRQSPGYEQYF
CDR3 DNA: TGTGCCAGCAGCTATCGACAGTCTCCTGGGTACGAGCAGTACTTC

clone size: .
V gene: TRBV7-2
D gene: .
J gene: TRBJ1-2
CDR3 protein: CASSTAGGSYGYTF
CDR3 DNA: TGTGCCAGCAGCACCGCGGGGGGTAGCTATGGCTACACCTTC

clone size: .
V gene: TRBV7-2
D gene: TRBD2
J gene: TRBJ2-1
CDR3 protein: CASGGLLALDEQFF
CDR3 DNA: TGTGCCAGCGGGGGGTTACTAGCGCTCGATGAGCAGTTCTTC

clone size: .
V gene: TRBV7-2
D gene: .
J gene: TRBJ1-1
CDR3 protein: CASSLVIQGFEAFF
CDR3 DNA: TGTGCCAGCAGTTTGGTAATCCAGGGGTTTGAAGCTTTCTTT

clone size: .
V gene: TRBV4-1
D gene: .
J gene: TRBJ2-3
CDR3 protein: CASSHLLAARADTQYF
CDR3 DNA: TGCGCCAGCAGCCACCTACTAGCCGCGCGAGCAGATACGCAGTATTTT

clone size: .
V gene: TRBV9
D gene: .
J gene: TRBJ2-3
CDR3 protein: CASSLGGAPGSDTQYF
CDR3 DNA: TGTGCCAGCAGCCTAGGGGGAGCCCCTGGGTCAGATACGCAGTATTTT

clone size: .
V gene: TRBV30
D gene: TRBD1
J gene: TRBJ1-5
CDR3 protein: CAWSGQVVDQPQHF
CDR3 DNA: TGTGCCTGGTCGGGACAGGTAGTCGATCAGCCCCAGCATTTT